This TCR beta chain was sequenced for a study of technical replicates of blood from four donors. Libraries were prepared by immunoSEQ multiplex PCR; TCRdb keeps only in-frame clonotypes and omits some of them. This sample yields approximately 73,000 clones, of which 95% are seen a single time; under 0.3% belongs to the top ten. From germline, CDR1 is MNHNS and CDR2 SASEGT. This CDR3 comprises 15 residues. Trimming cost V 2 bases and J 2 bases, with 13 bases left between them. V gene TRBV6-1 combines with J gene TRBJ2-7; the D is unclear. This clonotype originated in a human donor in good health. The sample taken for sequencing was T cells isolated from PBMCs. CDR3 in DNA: TGTGCCAGCAGTGAAAGGAGCATTACCACCTACGAGCAGTACTTC. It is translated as CASSERSITTYEQYF.